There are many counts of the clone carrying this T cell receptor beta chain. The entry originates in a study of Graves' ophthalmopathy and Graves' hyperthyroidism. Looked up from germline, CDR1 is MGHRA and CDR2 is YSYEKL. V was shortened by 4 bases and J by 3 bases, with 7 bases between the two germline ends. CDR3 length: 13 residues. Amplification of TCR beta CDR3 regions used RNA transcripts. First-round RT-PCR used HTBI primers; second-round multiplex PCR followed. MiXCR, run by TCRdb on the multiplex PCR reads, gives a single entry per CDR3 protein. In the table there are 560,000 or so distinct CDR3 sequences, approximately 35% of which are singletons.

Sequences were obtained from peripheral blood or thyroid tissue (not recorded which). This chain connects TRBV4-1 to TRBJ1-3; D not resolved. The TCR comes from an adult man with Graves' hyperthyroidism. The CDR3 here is CASSPTLGNTIYF. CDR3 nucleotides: TGCGCCAGCAGCCCGACCCTTGGAAACACCATATATTTT.